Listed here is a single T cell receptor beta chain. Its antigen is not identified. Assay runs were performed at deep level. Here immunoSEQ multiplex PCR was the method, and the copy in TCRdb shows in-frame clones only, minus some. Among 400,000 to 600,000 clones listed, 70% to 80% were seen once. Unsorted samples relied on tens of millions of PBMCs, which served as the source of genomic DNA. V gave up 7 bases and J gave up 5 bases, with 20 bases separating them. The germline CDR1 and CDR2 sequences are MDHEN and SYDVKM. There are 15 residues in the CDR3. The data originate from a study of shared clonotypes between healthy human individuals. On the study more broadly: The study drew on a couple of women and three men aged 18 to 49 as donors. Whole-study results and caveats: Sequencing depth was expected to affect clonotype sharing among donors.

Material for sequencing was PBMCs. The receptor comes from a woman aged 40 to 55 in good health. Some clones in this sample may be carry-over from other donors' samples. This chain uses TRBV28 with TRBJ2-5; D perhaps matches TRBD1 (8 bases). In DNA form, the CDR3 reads TGTGCCAGCAACGAACAGGGGGGGACGAAGGAGACCCAGTACTTC. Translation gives CASNEQGGTKETQYF.